This T cell receptor (beta chain) was sequenced in a study of CD8 T cells in Susac syndrome (dated by TCRdb to about 2019). General notes on the study: The study used repertoire sequencing to test whether antigen drove CD8+ T cell activation and differentiation in Susac syndrome. The clonality of the CD8+ T cell repertoire was compared across about a dozen healthy donors, some 14 Susac syndrome patients and around 16 multiple sclerosis patients. Overall study results and their limits: The number of individuals in the TCR sequencing and HLA analysis was recognized as being relatively small.

Spanning cysteine to phenylalanine, the CDR3 consists of 16 amino acids. The retained sequence is limited to the CDR3, 48 bases, with the frame set at the first base. At the junction V is shortened by 5 bases and J by 2 bases; bases outside the gene matches: 6. The germline V gene sets CDR1 to MNHNS and CDR2 to SASEGT. Peripheral blood CD8+ and CD4+ T cells from healthy donors, Susac syndrome patients and multiple sclerosis patients were profiled by high-throughput TCR beta sequencing. Healthy donors were included as age- and sex-matched controls. CD8+ TEMRA cells were enriched by FACS, while bulk CD8+ and CD4+ T cells were purified by magnetic negative isolation. Blood was drawn into EDTA tubes, processed within 24 hours, and PBMCs were isolated by density gradient centrifugation. PBMCs intended for TCR sequencing were cryopreserved in liquid nitrogen and thawed later in a water bath at 37 degrees C. Purity of sorted or isolated CD4+, CD8+ and CD8+ TEMRA cells was at least 90%.

RNA was extracted with the RNeasy kit and roughly 0.45 to 1 ug was reverse transcribed using random hexamers. The immunoSEQ multiplex PCR assay, covering 54 Vbeta and 13 Jbeta segments, was used to amplify TCR beta CDR3 regions. PCR amplification bias was corrected by using a synthetic template baseline for primer optimization and computational correction. For the original study's pipeline: Only productive sequences were kept, with reads annotated to V, D and J genes according to IMGT and analyzed in immunoSEQ Analyzer. Clonality was calculated as one minus the Shannon entropy normalized by log2 of the number of productive unique sequences. For each patient and control, public and private clones were evaluated within the 100 most prevalent clones. Clones were defined as Susac-specific when absent from the healthy and MS cohorts, from fewer than 1,300 published viral clones and from other ImmuneACCESS disease sequences. TCRdb reprocessed the public reads (quality trimming at Q25 with fastp, clone calling with MiXCR) and kept in-frame beta chains. Identical CDR3 protein sequences are pooled into one entry, listed with their most common genes and DNA. The authors' filters were not applied to this entry. In this sample the table shows 85,000 to 90,000 distinct CDR3 sequences, over 85% of which occur a single time. Roughly 0.32% of the sample lies in the top ten.

On this clonotype: Which antigen it targets is not known. No much larger clone exists at a distance of one base, and base qualities are not known.

The specimen was CD8+ T cells from PBMCs. This receptor was taken from a human donor in good health. Recombination connected TRBV6-1 to TRBJ2-7; the junction holds 13 bases that match TRBD2. At the DNA level, the sequence is TGTGCCAGCAGTCCCACTAGCGGGGGGGCCCCCTACGAGCAGTACTTC. It codes for CASSPTSGGAPYEQYF.